This T cell receptor beta chain was found in a study of CD8 T cells in Susac syndrome. CDR1 and CDR2 from the germline V gene are LNHDA and SQIVND (reference sequence). This CDR3 has 12 residues. Deletions cut 9 bases from V and 5 bases from J, with 11 bases between. It was with random hexamers that about 0.45 to 1 ug RNA was reverse transcribed. TCR beta CDR3 was amplified by immunoSEQ multiplex PCR. This amplification extended across 54 Vbeta and 13 Jbeta segments. MiXCR was run by TCRdb on the immunoSEQ multiplex PCR reads, yielding one entry per CDR3 protein. The sample consists of about 440,000 distinct CDR3 sequences, approximately 85% of them appearing once. The TEMRA cells underwent FACS enrichment, while the CD8+ and CD4+ T cells underwent negative isolation.

The sample taken for sequencing was CD8+ T cells from PBMCs. The chain uses TRBV19 and TRBJ1-5; D may be TRBD1 (5 bases). The source is a human donor with multiple sclerosis. The DNA for the CDR3 is TGTGCCAGCCGGGACCAATATCAGCCCCAGCATTTT. Amino acids: CASRDQYQPQHF.